The TCR beta chain under discussion was sequenced for a study of blood T cell repertoires in COVID-19. Overall study context: The samples span acute and convalescent COVID-19 from the United States, Italy and Spain. PBMCs, B-cell-depleted T cells, or T cells provided the cDNA or gDNA that made up the material.

Per the original data handling: Amplification from reference gene primers served as the basis for estimated nucleated cell counts. The method was immunoSEQ multiplex PCR; TCRdb's version includes in-frame clones alone and lacks a portion of them. Clonal size and the V and J genes are those of that table, whereas D and trimming came from the DNA. The sample lists 200,000 or so clones, roughly nine tenths seen once, with under 2% in the top ten. Germline CDR1 MNHEY, CDR2 SMNVEV (reference sequence). The CDR3 covers 15 residues. The V end lost 5 bases, the J end lost 7 bases, and 21 bases lay between the germline ends.

This sequence was found in a middle-aged man with active or convalescent COVID-19. This chain connects TRBV27 to TRBJ2-7, with a weak D call TRBD2 (6 bases). The material sequenced was peripheral blood. The CDR3 reads CASSRTTRRPPEQYF. The CDR3 DNA reads as TGTGCCAGCAGTCGCACGACTAGACGACCCCCAGAGCAGTACTTC.